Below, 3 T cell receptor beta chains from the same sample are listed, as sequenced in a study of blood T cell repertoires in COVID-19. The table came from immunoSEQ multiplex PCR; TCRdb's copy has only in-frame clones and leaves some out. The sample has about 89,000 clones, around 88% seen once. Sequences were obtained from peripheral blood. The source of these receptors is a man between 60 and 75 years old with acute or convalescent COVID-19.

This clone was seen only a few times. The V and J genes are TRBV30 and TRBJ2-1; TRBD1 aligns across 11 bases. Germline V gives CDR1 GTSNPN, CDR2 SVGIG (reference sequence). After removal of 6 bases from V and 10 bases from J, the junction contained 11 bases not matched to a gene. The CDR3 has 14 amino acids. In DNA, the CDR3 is TGTGCCTGCTCCGGGACAGGGGGGGGGAAGGAGCAGTTCTTC. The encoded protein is CACSGTGGGKEQFF. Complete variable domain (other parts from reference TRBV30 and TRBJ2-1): SQTIHQWPATLVQPVGSPLSLECTVEGTSNPNLYWYRQAAGRGLQLLFYSVGIGQISSEVPQNLSASRPQDRQFILSSKKLLLSDSGFYLCACSGTGGGKEQFFGPGTRLTVL.

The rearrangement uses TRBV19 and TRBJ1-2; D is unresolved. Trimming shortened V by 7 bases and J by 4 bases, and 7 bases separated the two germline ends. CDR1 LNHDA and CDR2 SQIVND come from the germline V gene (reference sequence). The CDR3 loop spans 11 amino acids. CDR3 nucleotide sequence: TGTGCCAGTATTCCTAGCTATGGCTACACCTTC. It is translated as CASIPSYGYTF.

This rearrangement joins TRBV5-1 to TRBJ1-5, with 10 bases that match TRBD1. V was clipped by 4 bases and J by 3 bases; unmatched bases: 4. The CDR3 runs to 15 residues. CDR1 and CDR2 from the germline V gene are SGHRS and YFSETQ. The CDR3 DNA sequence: TGCGCCAGCAGCCCTGGACAGGGGGACAATCAGCCCCAGCATTTT. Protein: CASSPGQGDNQPQHF.